The T cell receptor (beta chain) described here comes from a study of T cells in Graves' hyperthyroidism and ophthalmopathy. General study findings and limits: The majority of expanded thyroid clonotypes above 0.001 also appeared in blood.

Germline assignment: CDR1 SGHAT and CDR2 FQDESV (reference sequence). V was clipped by 5 bases and J by 2 bases, with 16 bases between them. There are 15 residues in the CDR3. Hyperthyroidism in the patients, aged 18 to 65, was newly diagnosed and under 2 months in duration. Pregnant or lactating patients were excluded, as were those with uncontrolled infection or other autoimmune disease. For the diagnoses, clinical symptoms, serum thyroxine and TRAb, thyroid ultrasound and orbital computed tomography were used. This clonotype was picked up many times. Antigen unknown. The CDR3 regions of TCR beta were amplified from RNA transcripts. Primed by the HTBI set, a first-round RT-PCR was run on the TCR CDR3. A single record per CDR3 protein comes from TCRdb applying MiXCR to the multiplex PCR reads. The sample consists of some 350,000 distinct CDR3 sequences, approximately 19% of them appearing once.

V and J are TRBV11-1 and TRBJ2-7; D remains unclear. Sequencing input: blood. The TCR sequence derives from a woman younger than 35 with Graves' hyperthyroidism. CDR3 residues: CASSSPLGMAYEQYF. In DNA form, the CDR3 reads TGTGCCAGCAGCAGCCCCCTTGGGATGGCCTACGAGCAGTACTTC.